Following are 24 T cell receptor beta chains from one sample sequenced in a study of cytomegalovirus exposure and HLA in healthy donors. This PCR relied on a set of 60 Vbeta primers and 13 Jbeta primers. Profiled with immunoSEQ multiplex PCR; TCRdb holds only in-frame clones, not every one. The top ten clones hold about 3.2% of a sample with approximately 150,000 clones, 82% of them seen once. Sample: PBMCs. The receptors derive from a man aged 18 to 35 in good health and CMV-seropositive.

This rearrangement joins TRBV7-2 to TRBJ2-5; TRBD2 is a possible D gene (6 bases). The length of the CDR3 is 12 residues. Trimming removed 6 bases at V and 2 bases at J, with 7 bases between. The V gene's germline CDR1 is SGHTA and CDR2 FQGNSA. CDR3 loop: CASRGTQETQYF. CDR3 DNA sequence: TGTGCCAGCAGAGGGACTCAAGAGACCCAGTACTTC.

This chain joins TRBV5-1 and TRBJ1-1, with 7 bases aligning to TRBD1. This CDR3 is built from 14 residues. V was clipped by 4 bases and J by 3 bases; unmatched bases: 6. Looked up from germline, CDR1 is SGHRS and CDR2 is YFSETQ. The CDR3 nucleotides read TGCGCCAGCAGCGGACCAACAGGGGACACTGAAGCTTTCTTT. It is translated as CASSGPTGDTEAFF.

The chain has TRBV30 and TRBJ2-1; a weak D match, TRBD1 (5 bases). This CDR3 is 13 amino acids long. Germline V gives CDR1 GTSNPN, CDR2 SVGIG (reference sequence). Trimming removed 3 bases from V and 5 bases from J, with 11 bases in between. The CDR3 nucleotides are TGTGCCTGGAGCCCGGACAACAACAATGAGCAGTTCTTC. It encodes CAWSPDNNNEQFF. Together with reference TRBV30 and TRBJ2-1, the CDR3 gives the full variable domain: SQTIHQWPATLVQPVGSPLSLECTVEGTSNPNLYWYRQAAGRGLQLLFYSVGIGQISSEVPQNLSASRPQDRQFILSSKKLLLSDSGFYLCAWSPDNNNEQFFGPGTRLTVL.

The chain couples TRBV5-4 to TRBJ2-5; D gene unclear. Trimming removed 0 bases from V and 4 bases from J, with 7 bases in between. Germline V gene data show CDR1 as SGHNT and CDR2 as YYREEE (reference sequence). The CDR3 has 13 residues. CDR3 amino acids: CASSLGAGETQYF. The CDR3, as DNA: TGTGCCAGCAGCTTGGGGGCCGGAGAGACCCAGTACTTC. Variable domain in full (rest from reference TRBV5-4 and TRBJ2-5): ETGVTQSPTHLIKTRGQQVTLRCSSQSGHNTVSWYQQALGQGPQFIFQYYREEENGRGNFPPRFSGLQFPNYSSELNVNALELDDSALYLCASSLGAGETQYFGPGTRLLVL.

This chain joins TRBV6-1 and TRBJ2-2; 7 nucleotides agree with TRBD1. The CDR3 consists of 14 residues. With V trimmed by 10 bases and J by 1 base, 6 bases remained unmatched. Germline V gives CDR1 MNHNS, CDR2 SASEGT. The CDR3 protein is CATRQGGNTGELFF. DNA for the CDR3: TGTGCCACCCGACAGGGTGGGAACACCGGGGAGCTGTTTTTT.

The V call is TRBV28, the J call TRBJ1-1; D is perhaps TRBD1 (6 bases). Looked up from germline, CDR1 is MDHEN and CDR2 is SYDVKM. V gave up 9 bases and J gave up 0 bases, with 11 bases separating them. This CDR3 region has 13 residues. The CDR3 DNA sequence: TGTGCCAGTAAGGGGGTGGTGAACACTGAAGCTTTCTTT. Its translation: CASKGVVNTEAFF.

As DNA, the CDR3 is TGTGCCAGCAGCTTAGGACGGGTAGCGGCTATCAATGAGCAGTTCTTC. Protein product: CASSLGRVAAINEQFF. The rearrangement uses TRBV7-9 and TRBJ2-1; tentative D call: TRBD2 (6 bases). This CDR3 is 16 amino acids long. Trimming left V 1 base short and J 6 bases short, with 16 bases between. CDR1 is SEHNR and CDR2 is FQNEAQ in the germline V gene (reference sequence).

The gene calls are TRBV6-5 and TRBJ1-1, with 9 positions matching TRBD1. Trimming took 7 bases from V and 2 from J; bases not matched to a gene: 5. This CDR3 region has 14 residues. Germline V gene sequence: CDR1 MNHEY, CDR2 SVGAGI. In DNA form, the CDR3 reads TGTGCCAGCACTAGGGACAGGGCAAACACTGAAGCTTTCTTT. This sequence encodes CASTRDRANTEAFF.

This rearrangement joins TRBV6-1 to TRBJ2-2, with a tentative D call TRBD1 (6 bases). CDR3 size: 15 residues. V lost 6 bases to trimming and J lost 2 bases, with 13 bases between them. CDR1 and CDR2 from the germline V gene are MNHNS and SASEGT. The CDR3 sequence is CASSLMDRNTGELFF. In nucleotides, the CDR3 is TGTGCCAGCAGCCTTATGGACAGAAACACCGGGGAGCTGTTTTTT.

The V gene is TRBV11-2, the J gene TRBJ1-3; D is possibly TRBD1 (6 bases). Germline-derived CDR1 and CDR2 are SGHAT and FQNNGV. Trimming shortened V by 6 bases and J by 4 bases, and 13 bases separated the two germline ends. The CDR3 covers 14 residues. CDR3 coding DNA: TGTGCCAGCAGAGTGACAGGATCCGGAAACACCATATATTTT. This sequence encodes CASRVTGSGNTIYF.

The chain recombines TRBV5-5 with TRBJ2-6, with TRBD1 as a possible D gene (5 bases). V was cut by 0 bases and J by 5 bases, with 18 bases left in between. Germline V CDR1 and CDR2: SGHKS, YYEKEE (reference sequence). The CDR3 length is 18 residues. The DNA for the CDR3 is TGTGCCAGCAGCTTGGACAGGTCCTACTATACGCGGGCCAACGTCCTGACTTTC. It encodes CASSLDRSYYTRANVLTF.

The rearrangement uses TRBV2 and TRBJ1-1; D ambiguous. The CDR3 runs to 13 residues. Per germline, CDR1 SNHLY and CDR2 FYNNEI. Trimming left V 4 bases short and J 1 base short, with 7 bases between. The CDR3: CASSAAGNTEAFF. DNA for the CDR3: TGTGCCAGCAGTGCCGCAGGGAACACTGAAGCTTTCTTT. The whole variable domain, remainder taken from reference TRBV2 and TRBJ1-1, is EPEVTQTPSHQVTQMGQEVILRCVPISNHLYFYWYRQILGQKVEFLVSFYNNEISEKSEIFDDQFSVERPDGSNFTLKIRSTKLEDSAMYFCASSAAGNTEAFFGQGTRLTVV.

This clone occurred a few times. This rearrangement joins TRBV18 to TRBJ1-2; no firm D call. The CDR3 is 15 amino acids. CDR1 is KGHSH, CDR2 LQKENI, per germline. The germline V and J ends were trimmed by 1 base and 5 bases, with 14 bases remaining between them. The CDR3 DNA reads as TGTGCCAGCTCACCACGGGAGGGAGAGGAATATGGCTACACCTTC. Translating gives CASSPREGEEYGYTF.

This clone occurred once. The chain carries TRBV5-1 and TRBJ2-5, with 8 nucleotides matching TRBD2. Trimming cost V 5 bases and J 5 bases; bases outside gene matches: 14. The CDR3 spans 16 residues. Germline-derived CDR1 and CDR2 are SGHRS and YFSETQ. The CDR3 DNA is TGCGCCAGCAGACATGCCCTAGCGGGTGAGGGGGAGACCCAGTACTTC. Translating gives CASRHALAGEGETQYF. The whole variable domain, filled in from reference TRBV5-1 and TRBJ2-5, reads KAGVTQTPRYLIKTRGQQVTLSCSPISGHRSVSWYQQTPGQGLQFLFEYFSETQRNKGNFPGRFSGRQFSNSRSEMNVSTLELGDSALYLCASRHALAGEGETQYFGPGTRLLVL.

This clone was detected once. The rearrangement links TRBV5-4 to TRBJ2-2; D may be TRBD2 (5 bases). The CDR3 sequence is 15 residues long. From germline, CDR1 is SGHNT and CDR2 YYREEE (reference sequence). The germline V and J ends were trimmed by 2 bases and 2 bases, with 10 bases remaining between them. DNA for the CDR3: TGTGCCAGCAGCTTTCACGGGGATAACACCGGGGAGCTGTTTTTT. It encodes CASSFHGDNTGELFF.

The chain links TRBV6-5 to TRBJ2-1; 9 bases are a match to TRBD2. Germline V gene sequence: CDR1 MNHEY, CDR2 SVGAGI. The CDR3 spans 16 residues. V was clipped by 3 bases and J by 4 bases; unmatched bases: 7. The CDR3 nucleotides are TGTGCCAGCAGTTATGGAGCGGGAGGTGGTTACAATGAGCAGTTCTTC. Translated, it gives CASSYGAGGGYNEQFF.

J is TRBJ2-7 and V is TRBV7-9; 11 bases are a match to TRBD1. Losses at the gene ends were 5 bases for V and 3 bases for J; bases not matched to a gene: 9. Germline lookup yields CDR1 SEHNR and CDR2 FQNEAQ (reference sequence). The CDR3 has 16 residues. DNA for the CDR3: TGTGCCAGCAGCGGAGAGGACAGGGGGCTATTCTACGAGCAGTACTTC. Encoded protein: CASSGEDRGLFYEQYF.

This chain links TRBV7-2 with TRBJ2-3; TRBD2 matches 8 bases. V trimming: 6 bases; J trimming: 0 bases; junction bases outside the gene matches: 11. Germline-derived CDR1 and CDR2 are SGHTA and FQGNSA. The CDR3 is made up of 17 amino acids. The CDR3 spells CASSLSGSGLSTDTQYF. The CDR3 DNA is TGTGCCAGCAGTTTGAGCGGGAGCGGACTTAGCACAGATACGCAGTATTTT.

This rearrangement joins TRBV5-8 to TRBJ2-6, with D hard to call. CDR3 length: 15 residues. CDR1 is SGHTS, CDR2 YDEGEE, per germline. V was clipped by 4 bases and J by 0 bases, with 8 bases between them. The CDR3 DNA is TGTGCCAGCAGCCATAGTCTCTCTGGGGCCAACGTCCTGACTTTC. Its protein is CASSHSLSGANVLTF. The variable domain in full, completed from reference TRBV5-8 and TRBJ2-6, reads EAGVTQSPTHLIKTRGQQATLRCSPISGHTSVYWYQQALGLGLQFLLWYDEGEERNRGNFPPRFSGRQFPNYSSELNVNALELEDSALYLCASSHSLSGANVLTFGAGSRLTVL.

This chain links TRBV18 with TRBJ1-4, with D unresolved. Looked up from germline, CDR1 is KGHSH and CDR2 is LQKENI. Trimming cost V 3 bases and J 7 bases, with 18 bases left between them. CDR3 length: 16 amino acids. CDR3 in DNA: TGTGCCAGCTCACCGGTCGCCCAAGGAGGCGGTGAAAAACTGTTTTTT. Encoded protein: CASSPVAQGGGEKLFF. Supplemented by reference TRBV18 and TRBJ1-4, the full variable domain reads NAGVMQNPRHLVRRRGQEARLRCSPMKGHSHVYWYRQLPEEGLKFMVYLQKENIIDESGMPKERFSAEFPKEGPSILRIQQVVRGDSAAYFCASSPVAQGGGEKLFFGSGTQLSVL.

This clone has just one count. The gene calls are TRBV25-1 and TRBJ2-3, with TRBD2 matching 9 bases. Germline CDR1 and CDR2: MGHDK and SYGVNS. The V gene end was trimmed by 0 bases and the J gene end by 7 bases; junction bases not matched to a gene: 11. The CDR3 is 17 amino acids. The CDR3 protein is CASSEYPTSGEKYTQYF. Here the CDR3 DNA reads TGTGCCAGCAGTGAATATCCGACTAGCGGTGAAAAATATACGCAGTATTTT.

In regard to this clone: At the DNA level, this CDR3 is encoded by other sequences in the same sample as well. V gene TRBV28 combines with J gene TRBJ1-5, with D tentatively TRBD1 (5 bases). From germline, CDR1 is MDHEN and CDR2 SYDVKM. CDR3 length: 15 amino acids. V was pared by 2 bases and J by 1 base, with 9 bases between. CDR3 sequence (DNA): TGTGCCAGCAGTTTAGCCCAGGGAAGCAATCAGCCCCAGCATTTT. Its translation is CASSLAQGSNQPQHF.

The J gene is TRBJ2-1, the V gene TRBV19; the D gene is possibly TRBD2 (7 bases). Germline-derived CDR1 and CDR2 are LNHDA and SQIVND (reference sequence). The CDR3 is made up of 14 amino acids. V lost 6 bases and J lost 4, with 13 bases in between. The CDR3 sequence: CASSQGGGYNEQFF. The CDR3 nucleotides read TGTGCCAGTAGCCAAGGGGGGGGGTACAATGAGCAGTTCTTC.

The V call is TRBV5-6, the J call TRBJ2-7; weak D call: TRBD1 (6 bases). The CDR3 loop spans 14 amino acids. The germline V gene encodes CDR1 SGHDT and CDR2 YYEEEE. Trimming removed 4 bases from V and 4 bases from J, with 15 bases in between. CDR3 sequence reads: CASSPAGTTYEQYF. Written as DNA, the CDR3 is TGTGCCAGCAGCCCAGCCGGGACAACATACGAGCAGTACTTC.